The 11 T cell receptor beta chains below were found in one sample sequenced in a study of blood T cell repertoires in COVID-19 (dated by TCRdb to about 2020). The receptor library was made with the immunoSEQ multiplex PCR assay. TCRdb limited this immuneACCESS table to in-frame rearrangements with V and J called. A share of clones is missing; checked studies link under half to unresolved V genes, and the rest is unexplained. The sample has fewer than 400,000 clones on record, around 80% of them singletons. 2.5% to 3% of the sample is held by the ten biggest clonotypes. The sequencing input was peripheral blood. Receptors originate from a man aged 25-45 years with active or convalescent COVID-19.

The chain combines TRBV7-3 with TRBJ2-2, with 8 bases fitting TRBD1. Germline V CDR1 and CDR2: SGHTA, FQGTGA. Germline trimming cut 6 bases from V and 4 bases from J; bases unmatched to any gene: 4. The CDR3 has 14 amino acids. CDR3 in DNA: TGTGCCAGCAGGGCAGGGGGCGGCACCGGGGAGCTGTTTTTT. As protein: CASRAGGGTGELFF.

The CDR3, as DNA: TGTGCCAGCTCACCAAGGTCAGGAGGACAGGGAAACATTCAGTACTTC. Protein: CASSPRSGGQGNIQYF. The rearrangement joins TRBV18 to TRBJ2-4; TRBD1 matches at 8 bases. There are 16 residues in the CDR3. V lost 2 bases, J lost 6 bases, and 9 bases stayed unmatched. Germline CDR1 is KGHSH and CDR2 is LQKENI.

The chain carries TRBV4-1 and TRBJ1-4; the match to TRBD1 covers 7 bases. In germline, CDR1 is MGHRA, CDR2 YSYEKL. CDR3 size: 15 residues. Trimming removed 2 bases from V and 6 bases from J; junction bases left unmatched: 6. The chain's CDR3 is CASSQLDRLDEKLFF. CDR3 sequence (DNA): TGCGCCAGCAGCCAACTGGACAGGCTGGATGAAAAACTGTTTTTT.

This chain connects TRBV28 to TRBJ1-2, with D possibly being TRBD1 (6 bases). Deletions cut 8 bases from V and 5 bases from J, with 21 bases between. This CDR3 is 15 amino acids long. The germline gives CDR1 MDHEN, CDR2 SYDVKM. The DNA for the CDR3 is TGTGCCAGCCGGTGGGGTGCGGACAGACGATATGGCTACACCTTC. Translated: CASRWGADRRYGYTF.

V gene TRBV30 combines with J gene TRBJ1-5; 8 positions agree with TRBD1. Per the germline V gene, CDR1 is GTSNPN and CDR2 is SVGIG (reference sequence). V was pared by 3 bases and J by 9 bases, with 10 bases of the junction left unmatched. This CDR3 has 14 amino acids. The CDR3 region has the DNA TGTGCCTGGAGCGGACAGGGACAAAGGGGGCCCCAGCATTTT. Translating it yields CAWSGQGQRGPQHF.

The V call is TRBV3-1 (or the pseudogene TRBV3-2), the J call TRBJ2-4, with 7 bases fitting TRBD1. The CDR3 contains 14 residues. The V and J ends lost 1 base and 8 bases, in that order; junction bases with no gene match: 5. Germline lookup yields CDR1 LGHDT and CDR2 YNNKEL (reference sequence). CDR3 DNA: TGTGCCAGCAGCCAAGCAAGGGGGCAGTACATTCAGTACTTC. It translates to CASSQARGQYIQYF.

The rearrangement links TRBV11-2 to TRBJ2-1, with a weak D call TRBD2 (6 bases). The CDR3 has 16 amino acids. CDR1 is SGHAT and CDR2 is FQNNGV in the germline V gene. V was cut by 4 bases and J by 2 bases, with 15 bases left in between. CDR3: CASSSAGLYTYNEQFF. DNA for the CDR3: TGTGCCAGCAGCTCGGCGGGACTCTACACCTACAATGAGCAGTTCTTC.

This clone was counted only a few times. V and J are TRBV4-3 and TRBJ2-7; 8 bases fit TRBD1. There are 15 residues in the CDR3. Germline trimming cut 0 bases from V and 4 bases from J; bases unmatched to any gene: 5. Germline-derived CDR1 and CDR2 are LGHNA and YSLEER. CDR3 coding DNA: TGCGCCAGCAGCCAAGAGGACAGGGTCGGGTACGAGCAGTACTTC. This gives the protein CASSQEDRVGYEQYF.

Comments on this clone: The identical CDR3 is also encoded by other nucleotide sequences in the sample. The chain uses TRBV5-1 and TRBJ1-3; D gene uncertain. Germline V lookup: CDR1 SGHRS, CDR2 YFSETQ. The germline V and J ends were trimmed by 0 bases and 2 bases, with 9 bases remaining between them. The CDR3 loop spans 15 amino acids. The CDR3 DNA follows: TGCGCCAGCAGCTTGGATGGCACCGCTGGAAACACCATATATTTT. This codes for CASSLDGTAGNTIYF.

The chain uses TRBV29-1 and TRBJ2-1; D possibly corresponds to TRBD1 (5 bases). Looked up from germline, CDR1 is SQVTM and CDR2 is ANQGSEA. CDR3 size: 16 residues. V was clipped by 0 bases and J by 8 bases, with 20 bases between them. As DNA, the CDR3 is TGCAGCGTTGAAGATCCTCAAGACTTACAGGTTTATGAGCAGTTCTTC. Its protein product is CSVEDPQDLQVYEQFF.

This clone was seen a single time. The chain uses TRBV7-9 and TRBJ1-4; TRBD1 aligns across 7 bases. Germline V CDR1 and CDR2: SEHNR, FQNEAQ (reference sequence). J lost 8 bases, V lost 1 base, and 7 bases had no gene match. This CDR3 is 15 amino acids long. CDR3 in amino acids: CASSLGNRGGEKLFF. The DNA for the CDR3 is TGTGCCAGCAGCTTAGGAAACAGGGGCGGCGAAAAACTGTTTTTT.